A single sample gave rise to the 9 T cell receptor beta chains below, sequenced in a study of CD8 T cells in ankylosing spondylitis. TCRdb analysed the 5' RACE reads with MiXCR anew, one entry per CDR3 protein. In the table there are a few hundred thousand distinct CDR3 sequences, about 24% of which are singletons. Sequencing input: blood, either unsorted or a sorted T cell fraction (not recorded which). The receptors originated from a male donor with ankylosing spondylitis or in good health (not recorded which).

This clonotype was seen only a few times. The chain is built from TRBV12-3 or TRBV12-4 and TRBJ2-3; TRBD2 matches at 12 bases. The CDR3 sequence is 17 residues long. V lost 3 bases and J lost 6; bases outside the gene matches: 10. The CDR3 region is CASSFLLAGGQGDTQYF. The CDR3, as DNA: TGTGCCAGCAGTTTCCTCCTAGCGGGGGGGCAGGGGGATACGCAGTATTTT.

J is TRBJ2-7 and V is TRBV20-1, with 8 positions matching TRBD1. Trimming took 3 bases from V and 3 from J; bases not matched to a gene: 10. Per the germline V gene, CDR1 is DFQATT and CDR2 is SNEGSKA (reference sequence). CDR3 size: 15 residues. The CDR3 sequence: CSASPVDRDSYEQYF. DNA for the CDR3: TGCAGTGCTAGTCCCGTGGACAGGGACAGCTACGAGCAGTACTTC.

This clonotype was observed a few times. V and J are TRBV29-1 and TRBJ1-3, with D uncertain. Trimming took off 6 bases at V and 2 bases at J, with 11 bases between the two ends. Germline assignment: CDR1 SQVTM and CDR2 ANQGSEA. The CDR3 loop spans 13 amino acids. CDR3 protein: CSVRVTAGNTIYF. DNA for the CDR3: TGCAGCGTGAGGGTCACCGCTGGAAACACCATATATTTT.

At least ten counts were recorded for this clonotype. The rearrangement joins TRBV3-1 to TRBJ2-1; D is unresolved. The germline gives CDR1 LGHDT, CDR2 YNNKEL (reference sequence). This CDR3 contains 11 residues. Trimming took off 10 bases at V and 4 bases at J, with 8 bases between the two ends. CDR3 sequence reads: CATALYNEQFF. CDR3 DNA: TGTGCCACAGCCCTTTACAATGAGCAGTTCTTC.

This clonotype was counted ten times or more. The chain recombines TRBV10-3 with TRBJ2-5; no clear D gene. The CDR3 is 14 residues long. Trimming stripped 4 bases from V and 1 base from J, with 10 bases between. The germline CDR1 and CDR2 sequences are ENHRY and SYGVKD. In nucleotides, the CDR3 is TGTGCCATCAGTGTCCTAGGCAGCCAAGAGACCCAGTACTTC. It codes for CAISVLGSQETQYF.

This clonotype has a count of ten or more. The V and J genes are TRBV5-6 and TRBJ1-1; 7 bases fit TRBD1. CDR1 is SGHDT, CDR2 YYEEEE, per germline. V was clipped by 4 bases and J by 3 bases; unmatched bases: 9. This CDR3 is 15 amino acids long. The CDR3 nucleotides read TGTGCCAGCAGCCGAACAGGGGCGGGGGACACTGAAGCTTTCTTT. It is translated as CASSRTGAGDTEAFF.

This clonotype was recorded at least ten times. The chain combines TRBV5-1 with TRBJ2-5, with 12 bases fitting TRBD2. Losses at the gene ends were 3 bases for V and 1 base for J; bases not matched to a gene: 4. There are 16 residues in the CDR3. The germline CDR1 and CDR2 sequences are SGHRS and YFSETQ. CDR3 DNA: TGCGCCAGCAGCTCGCAACTAGCGGGGGGCCAAGAGACCCAGTACTTC. Translation gives CASSSQLAGGQETQYF.

This clonotype was picked up many times. This chain connects TRBV12-3 or TRBV12-4 to TRBJ1-5; D gene unclear. Deletions cut 5 bases from V and 7 bases from J, with 18 bases between. This CDR3 has 15 amino acids. The DNA of the CDR3 is TGTGCCAGCAGTCCAACCGGGCCTCCGGGGCAGCCCCAGCATTTT. Amino acids: CASSPTGPPGQPQHF.

This clonotype was detected ten times or more. The chain joins TRBV6-5 to TRBJ2-3, with D possibly TRBD1 on 5 matching bases. The germline V gene has CDR1 MNHEY and CDR2 SVGAGI. V shed 2 bases and J shed 4 bases, with 7 bases lying between them. The CDR3 runs 13 residues. The CDR3 loop is CASSYDSSDTQYF. The CDR3, as DNA: TGTGCCAGCAGTTACGACAGTTCAGATACGCAGTATTTT.